The 11 T cell receptor beta chains given below trace back to one sample, sequenced in a study of T-cell reconstitution after alpha-beta-depleted transplantation in children (dated by TCRdb to the mid-2010s). Library preparation was by PCR. Instrument on record: Illumina HiSeq 2500. TCR library preparation used molecular barcoding, with unique molecular identifiers applied to normalize quantification of the TCRbeta repertoire. TCRdb reprocessing: public reads trimmed at Q25 with fastp, clones called with MiXCR, in-frame beta chains kept. Here each entry gathers all rows of one CDR3 protein and keeps the most common genes and DNA. The sample table contains about 300,000 distinct CDR3 sequences; only one count was recorded for over 7% of them. Clones ranked in the top ten supply around 10% of the sample. This specimen's treatment or condition label, interpreted: allogeneic hematopoietic cell transplantation with graft depleted of TCRalphabeta T cells and CD19 B cells.

What the work shows at the level of the full study, not this receptor alone: The frequencies of hyperexpanded clones fell over the following months, and after one year, T-cell counts and TCRbeta diversity were mostly attributed to newly produced T cells.

These receptors have no identified antigens. Sequenced material: peripheral blood, taken 360 days after TCRalphabeta/CD19-depleted stem cell transplant. The receptors were gathered from a female patient aged 2-15 years who had a stem cell transplant for Fanconi anemia, so the T cells may come from the graft donor.

This clonotype was seen just once. With a much larger clone just one base away, this may be a read error. The rearrangement joins TRBV27 to TRBJ1-2; a possible D gene is TRBD1 (5 bases). V lost 2 bases, J lost 8 bases, and 12 bases lay in between. CDR1 and CDR2 from the germline V gene are MNHEY and SMNVEV (reference sequence). The CDR3 runs to 13 residues. The CDR3 reads CASSLGGREGYTF. CDR3 DNA sequence: TGTGCCAGCAGTTTAGGGGGTCGGGAAGGCTACACCTTC.

This clonotype was counted between two and nine times. V is TRBV9 and J is TRBJ2-5, with D tentatively TRBD2 (5 bases). The CDR3 spans 14 residues. V was trimmed by 1 base and J by 1 base, leaving 8 bases between them. The V gene's germline CDR1 is SGDLS and CDR2 YYNGEE. CDR3 DNA: TGTGCCAGCAGCGTACTAGCCATCCAAGAGACCCAGTACTTC. Its translation: CASSVLAIQETQYF.

This clonotype occurred a few times. CDR3 residues: CASKYGYETQYF. The CDR3 nucleotides read TGTGCCAGCAAATATGGATATGAGACCCAGTACTTC. V is TRBV2 and J is TRBJ2-5; D is unresolved. This CDR3 is built from 12 residues. Trimming cost V 7 bases and J 5 bases, with 11 bases left between them. Germline assignment: CDR1 SNHLY and CDR2 FYNNEI. The full variable domain, its missing parts supplied by reference TRBV2 and TRBJ2-5, is EPEVTQTPSHQVTQMGQEVILRCVPISNHLYFYWYRQILGQKVEFLVSFYNNEISEKSEIFDDQFSVERPDGSNFTLKIRSTKLEDSAMYFCASKYGYETQYFGPGTRLLVL.

This clonotype appeared many times. The chain has TRBV12-3 or TRBV12-4 and TRBJ2-7; TRBD2 agrees at 12 bases. The CDR3 length is 18 residues. J was trimmed by 2 bases and V by 3 bases; bases with no gene match: 11. DNA for the CDR3: TGTGCCAGCAGTTTGAGAGTACTAGCGGGAGGAGTTGCCTACGAGCAGTACTTC. It is translated as CASSLRVLAGGVAYEQYF.

In its sample, this clonotype was seen many times. This sequence joins TRBV6-1 and TRBJ2-7; D might be TRBD2 (5 bases). CDR1 and CDR2 (germline): MNHNS, SASEGT. This CDR3 comprises 12 residues. V lost 5 bases and J 7 bases, leaving 12 bases between the germline ends. The DNA of the CDR3 is TGTGCCAGCAGTCCCTTGGGAGTAGAGCAGTACTTC. Translating gives CASSPLGVEQYF.

This clonotype was seen repeatedly, ten times or more. The V gene is TRBV3-1, the J gene TRBJ2-2, with D possibly being TRBD1 or TRBD2 (5 bases each). The CDR3 has 16 amino acids. Germline V CDR1 and CDR2: LGHDT, YNNKEL (reference sequence). With 1 base removed from V and 8 bases from J, the gap between germline ends came to 17 bases. Here the CDR3 DNA reads TGTGCCAGCAGCCAAGCTGTCGGGGCCCTCGGGGGGGAGCTGTTTTTT. Translated: CASSQAVGALGGELFF.

This clonotype occurred a few times. The genes are TRBV10-3 and TRBJ1-1; the D is unclear. V dropped 2 bases and J dropped 1 base, with 11 bases sitting between them. This CDR3 region has 15 residues. Germline CDR1 is ENHRY and CDR2 is SYGVKD. DNA of the CDR3: TGTGCCATCAGTGAGGCACCCCGGGCGAACACTGAAGCTTTCTTT. Protein product: CAISEAPRANTEAFF.

The CDR3 is CASSQRDLEETQYF. Written as DNA, the CDR3 is TGTGCCAGCAGCCAAAGGGACTTGGAAGAGACCCAGTACTTC. The chain couples TRBV4-2 to TRBJ2-5; tentative D call: TRBD2 (6 bases). V gave up 2 bases and J gave up 3 bases, with 10 bases separating them. The CDR3 totals 14 residues. Germline CDR1 reads LGHNA; CDR2 reads YNFKEQ.

This clonotype was picked up many times. The rearrangement uses TRBV2 and TRBJ2-3; TRBD2 is a possible D gene (6 bases). This CDR3 spans 15 amino acids. Looked up from germline, CDR1 is SNHLY and CDR2 is FYNNEI. Trimming removed 7 bases at V and 3 bases at J, with 17 bases between. CDR3 sequence reads: CASTSGGTSTDTQYF. CDR3 nucleotides: TGTGCCAGCACCTCCGGAGGGACTTCGACAGATACGCAGTATTTT.

This clonotype was seen a handful of times. This chain links TRBV7-9 with TRBJ2-7; the D is unclear. The CDR3 contains 13 residues. V was pared by 3 bases and J by 3 bases, with 9 bases between. Germline V gene lookup returns CDR1 SEHNR and CDR2 FQNEAQ (reference sequence). The CDR3 DNA reads as TGTGCCAGCAGCTTTCAACACTACTACGAGCAGTACTTC. Encoded protein: CASSFQHYYEQYF.

This clonotype occurred a few times. V and J are TRBV14 and TRBJ2-3, with D maybe TRBD2 (6 bases). CDR1 is SGHDN, CDR2 FVKESK, per germline. V lost 3 bases and J lost 0, with 13 bases in between. The CDR3 covers 16 residues. CDR3 in DNA: TGTGCCAGCAGCCAGGATAGCGGAGCTAGCACAGATACGCAGTATTTT. Its translation is CASSQDSGASTDTQYF.